The 15 T cell receptor beta chains below come from one sample, sequenced in a study of blood T cell repertoires in COVID-19. Clones were sequenced by immunoSEQ multiplex PCR, and TCRdb holds only the in-frame ones, with some missing. The table has 150,000 to 200,000 clones, approximately 73% seen once. The material sequenced was PBMCs or T cells enriched from blood (not recorded which). Source of these receptors: a woman aged 45 to 65 with acute COVID-19.

The V gene is TRBV28, the J gene TRBJ1-3; the match to TRBD1 covers 7 bases. The ends lost 6 bases at V and 4 bases at J; junction bases unmatched: 6. The CDR3 runs to 14 residues. Germline V gene lookup returns CDR1 MDHEN and CDR2 SYDVKM. The chain's CDR3 is CASSLGTEGNTIYF. The CDR3 DNA is TGTGCCAGCAGCCTCGGGACAGAAGGAAACACCATATATTTT.

The chain has TRBV5-1 and TRBJ2-5; TRBD2 agrees at 8 bases. Per the germline V gene, CDR1 is SGHRS and CDR2 is YFSETQ. V lost 5 bases and J lost 9; bases outside the gene matches: 12. The CDR3 contains 14 residues. CDR3 amino acids: CASSQSSGDGAQYF. The CDR3 nucleotides read TGCGCCAGCAGTCAAAGTAGCGGGGACGGGGCCCAGTACTTC.

This clone turned up a few times. The genes are TRBV12-3 or TRBV12-4 and TRBJ2-1; 7 nucleotides agree with TRBD2. V lost 6 bases and J lost 7; bases outside the gene matches: 6. This CDR3 contains 13 residues. The CDR3 spells CASRVGGRNEQFF. The CDR3 bases are TGTGCCAGCAGGGTGGGGGGGAGGAATGAGCAGTTCTTC.

This chain joins TRBV21-1 and TRBJ2-7; the table names TRBD2, a call not compared with the DNA. TRBV21-1 is termed a pseudogene. The CDR3 covers 15 residues. This chain's CDR3 is CASSKGGDESYEQYV. The DNA of the CDR3 is TGTGCCAGCAGCAAAGGTGGAGACGAGTCCTACGAGCAGTACGTC.

V gene TRBV28 combines with J gene TRBJ1-2, with D perhaps TRBD1 (5 bases). Germline V gene sequence: CDR1 MDHEN, CDR2 SYDVKM. This CDR3 has 13 residues. The V end was cut by 6 bases, the J end by 7 bases, with 15 bases between. CDR3 protein: CASSGGTSRGYTF. The DNA of the CDR3 is TGTGCCAGCAGCGGCGGGACGAGTCGTGGCTACACCTTC.

The chain couples TRBV27 to TRBJ1-1; D perhaps matches TRBD1 (5 bases). CDR1 and CDR2 (germline): MNHEY, SMNVEV (reference sequence). CDR3 length equals 12 residues. The V gene lost 8 bases and the J gene lost 1 base, with 8 bases spanning the gap. CDR3 coding DNA: TGTGCCAGCCGAGACAGGAACACTGAAGCTTTCTTT. Translation gives CASRDRNTEAFF.

Only one count was recorded for this clone. The chain links TRBV4-1 to TRBJ2-5; 11 nucleotides align to TRBD1. Looked up from germline, CDR1 is MGHRA and CDR2 is YSYEKL. After removal of 3 bases from V and 5 bases from J, the junction contained 8 bases not matched to a gene. CDR3 length: 16 residues. The CDR3 DNA is TGCGCCAGCAGCCAGGTTGGGACAGGGGGAGGGGAGACCCAGTACTTC. Residues: CASSQVGTGGGETQYF.

This clone was counted only a few times. The junction and the germline gene differ at one end; a read error may be behind it. V is TRBV7-7 and J is TRBJ2-5; 10 bases match TRBD1. The germline V gene has CDR1 SSHAT and CDR2 FNYEAQ (reference sequence). The CDR3 runs to 15 residues. The CDR3 sequence is CASSPRQGATETQYF. CDR3 DNA sequence: TGTGCTAGCAGCCCCCGACAGGGGGCTACAGAGACCCAGTACTTC.

The V gene is TRBV5-5, the J gene TRBJ1-1; D might be TRBD1 (6 bases). This CDR3 is 17 amino acids long. Germline assignment: CDR1 SGHKS and CDR2 YYEKEE (reference sequence). Trimming removed 3 bases at V and 0 bases at J, with 18 bases between. This CDR3 reads CASSSTGIRGMNTEAFF. CDR3 in DNA: TGTGCCAGCAGCTCTACAGGGATCCGAGGAATGAACACTGAAGCTTTCTTT.

The chain links TRBV3-1 (or the pseudogene TRBV3-2) to TRBJ1-6; D uncertain. Germline V gene data show CDR1 as LGHDT and CDR2 as YNNKEL (reference sequence). The CDR3 totals 14 residues. V lost 0 bases and J 9 bases, leaving 9 bases between the germline ends. The CDR3 DNA reads TGTGCCAGCAGCCAAGATTCTCGGGGTTCACCCCTCCACTTT. Residues: CASSQDSRGSPLHF.

V and J are TRBV5-4 and TRBJ2-5, with 7 nucleotides matching TRBD2. Germline-derived CDR1 and CDR2 are SGHNT and YYREEE (reference sequence). CDR3 length: 17 amino acids. Trimming at V came to 3 bases and at J to 1 base, leaving 12 bases not matched to a gene. For the CDR3, the DNA is TGTGCCAGCAGCTCTTTCGCGCGGGGGTCGAGCCAAGAGACCCAGTACTTC. Protein sequence: CASSSFARGSSQETQYF.

The J gene is TRBJ1-2, the V gene TRBV11-2; D is undetermined. The CDR3 is made up of 12 amino acids. The V gene lost 5 bases and the J gene lost 9 bases, with 13 bases spanning the gap. The germline V gene has CDR1 SGHAT and CDR2 FQNNGV. The CDR3 DNA is TGTGCCAGCAGCCCAGGATTTGAAAGCTACACCTTC. Residues: CASSPGFESYTF.

The V gene is TRBV9, the J gene TRBJ1-2, with a possible D match to TRBD1 (5 bases). The CDR3 sequence is 15 residues long. Germline V gene data show CDR1 as SGDLS and CDR2 as YYNGEE. Trimming pared 0 bases from V and 3 bases from J, leaving 12 bases between. This CDR3 reads CASSVGGEGHYGYTF. The CDR3 DNA sequence: TGTGCCAGCAGCGTAGGTGGGGAGGGACACTATGGCTACACCTTC.

The V call is TRBV21-1, the J call TRBJ1-3; TRBD1, as called in the table, went unchecked against the DNA. TRBV21-1 corresponds to a pseudogene. The CDR3 covers 17 residues. Written as DNA, the CDR3 is TGTGCCAGCAGCAAAGAGACAGGGACTTTCTCTGGAAACACCATATATTTT. Translation: CASSKETGTFSGNTIYF.

The chain couples TRBV9 to TRBJ2-6, with D unresolved. Germline assignment: CDR1 SGDLS and CDR2 YYNGEE. The CDR3 sequence is 14 residues long. Deletions cut 3 bases from V and 2 bases from J, with 6 bases between. The CDR3 here is CASSAQTGANVLTF. The DNA for the CDR3 is TGTGCCAGCAGCGCTCAGACTGGGGCCAACGTCCTGACTTTC.